This T cell receptor (beta chain) came from a study of shared clonotypes between healthy human individuals. Replicate sorted-subset PCRs were loaded with 150 to 250 ng DNA, about 30,000 T cell genomes. Using immunoSEQ multiplex PCR, the repertoire was profiled, and TCRdb retains in-frame clones only, with some absent. The table records more than 2,000,000 clones, around nine tenths of them present only once. This clone is a singleton in its sample. Its antigen is unknown. J was trimmed by 4 bases and V by 4 bases; bases with no gene match: 2. Germline V gives CDR1 WSHSY, CDR2 SAAADI. The CDR3 spans 13 residues. Donors comprised healthy HIV-negative adults lacking recent acute infections or vaccinations. Study conclusions and caveats: Relative to memory subsets, naive subsets generally showed larger estimated richness.

Sequenced material: naive CD4+ T cells sorted from blood. The subset was: CD45RA+ positively selected. The chain carries TRBV10-2 and TRBJ2-5; 8 bases map to TRBD1. The receptor was derived from a man between 18 and 35 years old in good health. The CDR3, as DNA: TGCGCCAGCAGTGCAGGGGGCTCAGAGACCCAGTACTTC. This translates into CASSAGGSETQYF.